A selection of T cell receptor beta chains follows, all from one sample in a study of blood T cell repertoires in COVID-19. Assay used: immunoSEQ multiplex PCR; TCRdb lists only in-frame clones, some missing. The sample lists 100,000 to 150,000 clones; 86% were seen once. The sequencing sample was made of peripheral blood. These receptor sequences come from a human donor in a cohort sampled during active COVID-19. Each CDR3 is given with its conserved first and last residue. A D gene is named only where the DNA matches it firmly. Clone size is given for some rows only: seen once, a few or many times, or a class if the clone is expanded.

cdr3_length j_call clone_size d_call v_call cdr3_nt cdr3_aa
12 TRBJ2-7 NA NA TRBV21-1 TGTGCCAGCCGCCCGAGCTCCTACGAGCAGTACTTC CASRPSSYEQYF
11 TRBJ2-7 once NA TRBV7-3 TGTGCCAGCAGGAGATGTTGCGAGCAGTACTTC CASRRCCEQYF
11 TRBJ1-5 once NA TRBV2 TGTGCCAGCCAACTGGGCCAGCCCCAGCATTTT CASQLGQPQHF
14 TRBJ1-1 NA TRBD1 TRBV7-9 TGTGCCAGCAGCCCAGGGACAGAGCGCACTGAAGCTTTCTTT CASSPGTERTEAFF
12 TRBJ2-7 NA TRBD1 TRBV2 TGTGCCAGCAGGGACAGGGAGTACGAGCAGTACTTC CASRDREYEQYF
12 TRBJ1-1 NA NA TRBV15 TGTGCCACCAGCTTGCTCGGTCTTGAAGCTTTCTTT CATSLLGLEAFF
17 TRBJ2-7 NA NA TRBV12-2 TGTGCAAGTCGCTCGTCCCAGTGGCAGGGCGCTGGCTACGAGCAGTACTTC CASRSSQWQGAGYEQYF
14 TRBJ2-7 NA NA TRBV7-6 TGTGCCAGCAGCTTCAAACTAAACTCCTACGAGCAGTACTTC CASSFKLNSYEQYF
13 TRBJ2-5 NA NA TRBV6-5 TGTGCCAGCAGTTACCGACAGGTAGAGACCCAGTACTTC CASSYRQVETQYF
15 TRBJ2-1 NA TRBD2 TRBV19 TGTGCCAGTAGTGAGCGGACTAGCGGTTACAATGAGCAGTTCTTC CASSERTSGYNEQFF
15 TRBJ2-3 NA TRBD1 TRBV9 TGTGCCAGCAGCTCTCGGGACAGGCTCACAGATACGCAGTATTTT CASSSRDRLTDTQYF
15 TRBJ2-7 NA NA TRBV28 TGTGCCAGCAGTTTGTGGGGGGAGGCCTCCTACGAGCAGTACTTC CASSLWGEASYEQYF
12 TRBJ1-3 NA NA TRBV5-1 TGCGCCAGCTCGGGGTCGGGAAACACCATATATTTT CASSGSGNTIYF
13 TRBJ2-1 NA NA TRBV7-3 TGTGCCAGCAGCCCATTCATTCAGGAACCCCGGTTCTTC CASSPFIQEPRFF
17 TRBJ2-1 NA TRBD1 TRBV6-2/TRBV6-3 TGTGCCAGCAGTTACAACCCCGGGACAGGGATATCCAATGAGCAGTTCTTC CASSYNPGTGISNEQFF
11 TRBJ1-5 NA NA TRBV21-1 TGTGCCAGCAGCAAATCGCAGCCCCAGCATTTT CASSKSQPQHF